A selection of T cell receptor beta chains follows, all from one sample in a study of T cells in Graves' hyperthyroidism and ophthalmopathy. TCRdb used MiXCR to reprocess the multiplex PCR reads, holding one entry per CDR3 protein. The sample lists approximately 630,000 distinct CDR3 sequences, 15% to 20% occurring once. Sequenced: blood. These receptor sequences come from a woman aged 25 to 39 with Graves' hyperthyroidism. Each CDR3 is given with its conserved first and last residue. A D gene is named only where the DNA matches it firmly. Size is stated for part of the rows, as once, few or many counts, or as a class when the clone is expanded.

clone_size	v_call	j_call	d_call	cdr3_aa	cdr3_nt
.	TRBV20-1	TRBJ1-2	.	CSARLGRHYGYTF	TGCAGTGCTAGACTCGGGAGGCACTATGGCTACACCTTC
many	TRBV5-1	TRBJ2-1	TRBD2	CASSLRLAAWNEQFF	TGCGCCAGCAGCTTACGGCTAGCGGCATGGAATGAGCAGTTCTTC
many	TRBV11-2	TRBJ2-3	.	CASSLVLDTQYF	TGTGCCAGCAGCTTAGTTCTGGATACGCAGTATTTT
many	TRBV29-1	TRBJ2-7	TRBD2	CSVTDPSGYEQYF	TGCAGCGTCACGGACCCTAGCGGCTACGAGCAGTACTTC
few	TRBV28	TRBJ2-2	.	CASSWRVSTGELFF	TGTGCCAGCAGTTGGAGGGTGTCCACCGGGGAGCTGTTTTTT
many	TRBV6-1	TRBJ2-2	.	CASTESHTGELFF	TGTGCCAGCACGGAGTCACACACCGGGGAGCTGTTTTTT
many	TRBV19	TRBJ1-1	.	CASSVHRVSGTEAFF	TGTGCCAGTAGTGTACACAGGGTGAGTGGCACTGAAGCTTTCTTT
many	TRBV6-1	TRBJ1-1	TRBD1	CASRDDRGITEAFF	TGTGCCAGCAGAGACGACAGGGGAATAACTGAAGCTTTCTTT
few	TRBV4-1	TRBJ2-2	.	CASSKTGTAGTGELFF	TGCGCCAGCAGCAAAACCGGGACTGCGGGCACCGGGGAGCTGTTTTTT
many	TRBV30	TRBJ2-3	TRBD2	CAWSGVRLAGRYSTDTQYF	TGTGCCTGGAGTGGGGTTCGACTAGCGGGACGCTATTCCACAGATACGCAGTATTTT
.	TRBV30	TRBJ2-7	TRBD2	CAWSLPGLAGGQDEQYF	TGTGCCTGGAGTCTCCCCGGACTAGCGGGAGGTCAGGACGAGCAGTACTTC
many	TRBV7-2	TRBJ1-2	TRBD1	CASSKGRQGLTYGYTF	TGTGCCAGCAGCAAAGGCCGACAGGGGTTAACCTATGGCTACACCTTC
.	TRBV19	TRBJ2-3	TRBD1	CASSSQTTGEDTQYF	TGTGCCAGTAGTTCTCAAACGACAGGGGAAGATACGCAGTATTTT
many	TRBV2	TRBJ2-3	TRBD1	CASSSGTGGFDTQYF	TGTGCCAGCAGTTCCGGGACAGGGGGTTTTGATACGCAGTATTTT
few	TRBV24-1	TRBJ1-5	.	CATSVDGNQPQHF	TGTGCCACCAGTGTTGATGGCAATCAGCCCCAGCATTTT
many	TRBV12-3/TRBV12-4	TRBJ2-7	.	CASSWGSYEQYF	TGTGCCAGCAGTTGGGGCTCCTACGAGCAGTACTTC
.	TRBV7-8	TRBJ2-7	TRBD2	CASSTVAGGGEQYF	TGTGCCAGCAGCACAGTAGCGGGAGGCGGCGAGCAGTACTTC
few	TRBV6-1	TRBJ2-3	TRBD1	CASRVRDRGTDTQYF	TGTGCCAGCAGGGTCCGGGACAGGGGAACAGATACGCAGTATTTT
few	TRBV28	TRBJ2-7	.	CASSWARGNEQYF	TGTGCCAGCAGCTGGGCCAGGGGAAACGAGCAGTACTTC
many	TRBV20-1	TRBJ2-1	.	CSARVSDPNHNEQFF	TGCAGTGCTAGAGTTTCGGATCCTAACCACAATGAGCAGTTCTTC
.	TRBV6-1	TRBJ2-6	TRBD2	CHSSEAGAGANVLTF	TGTCACAGCAGTGAAGCGGGGGCGGGGGCCAACGTCCTGACTTTC
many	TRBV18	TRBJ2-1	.	CASSPDTGPAGEQFF	TGTGCCAGCTCACCGGACACGGGGCCTGCGGGTGAGCAGTTCTTC
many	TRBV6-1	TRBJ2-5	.	CASRRMGARKTQYF	TGTGCCAGCAGACGAATGGGAGCTCGAAAGACCCAGTACTTC
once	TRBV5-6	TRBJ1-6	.	CASSRELNSPLHF	TGTGCCAGCAGCCGGGAACTAAATTCACCCCTCCACTTT
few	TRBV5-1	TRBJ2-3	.	CASSLRYYLTDTQYF	TGCGCCAGCAGCTTGAGGTACTACCTCACAGATACGCAGTATTTT
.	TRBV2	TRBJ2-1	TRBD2	CASSGASGSSYNEQFF	TGTGCCAGCAGTGGGGCTAGCGGGAGCTCCTACAATGAGCAGTTCTTC
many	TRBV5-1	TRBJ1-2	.	CASSLSETRVNGYTF	TGCGCCAGCAGCTTGAGTGAGACACGGGTTAACGGCTACACCTTC
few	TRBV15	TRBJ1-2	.	CATSRDLTGWGYTF	TGTGCCACCAGCAGAGATCTCACAGGCTGGGGCTACACCTTC